This T cell receptor (beta chain) was observed in a study of cytomegalovirus exposure and HLA in healthy donors. The primer mix had 60 Vbeta and 13 Jbeta primers. Source study methods: Roughly 10 million shared chains were among around 80 million unique TCR beta chains counted in a later analysis. Profiled with immunoSEQ multiplex PCR; TCRdb holds only in-frame clones, not every one. V, J and clone size reflect that table, while D and trimming were determined from the DNA. The sample has about 150,000 clones, about four fifths seen once. CDR3 length equals 15 residues. Per germline, CDR1 SGHKS and CDR2 YYEKEE (reference sequence). The ends lost 2 bases at V and 4 bases at J; junction bases unmatched: 7.

The sequence derives from a man younger than 35 in good health and CMV-seronegative. The sequencing sample was made of PBMCs. The genes are TRBV5-5 and TRBJ1-1; 8 bases are shared with TRBD1. CDR3 in DNA: TGTGCCAGCAGCTTTGTCGGACAGGGCGTCACTGAAGCTTTCTTT. This translates into CASSFVGQGVTEAFF.